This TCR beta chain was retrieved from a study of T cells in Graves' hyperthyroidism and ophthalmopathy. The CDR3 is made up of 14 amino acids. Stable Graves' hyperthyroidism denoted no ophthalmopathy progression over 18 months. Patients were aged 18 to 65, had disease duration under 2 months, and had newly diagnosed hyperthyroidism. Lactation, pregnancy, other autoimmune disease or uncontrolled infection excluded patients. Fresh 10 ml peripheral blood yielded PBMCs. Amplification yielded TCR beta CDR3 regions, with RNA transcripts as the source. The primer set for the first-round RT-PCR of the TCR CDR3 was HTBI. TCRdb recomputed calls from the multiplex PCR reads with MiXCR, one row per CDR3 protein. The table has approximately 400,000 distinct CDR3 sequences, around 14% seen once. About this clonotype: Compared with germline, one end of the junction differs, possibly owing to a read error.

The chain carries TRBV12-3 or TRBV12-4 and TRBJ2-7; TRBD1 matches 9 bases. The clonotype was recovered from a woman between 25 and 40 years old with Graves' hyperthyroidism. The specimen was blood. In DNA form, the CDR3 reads TGTACCAGCAGTTCACAGGGGGCGCGGTACGGGCAGTACTTC. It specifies CTSSSQGARYGQYF.